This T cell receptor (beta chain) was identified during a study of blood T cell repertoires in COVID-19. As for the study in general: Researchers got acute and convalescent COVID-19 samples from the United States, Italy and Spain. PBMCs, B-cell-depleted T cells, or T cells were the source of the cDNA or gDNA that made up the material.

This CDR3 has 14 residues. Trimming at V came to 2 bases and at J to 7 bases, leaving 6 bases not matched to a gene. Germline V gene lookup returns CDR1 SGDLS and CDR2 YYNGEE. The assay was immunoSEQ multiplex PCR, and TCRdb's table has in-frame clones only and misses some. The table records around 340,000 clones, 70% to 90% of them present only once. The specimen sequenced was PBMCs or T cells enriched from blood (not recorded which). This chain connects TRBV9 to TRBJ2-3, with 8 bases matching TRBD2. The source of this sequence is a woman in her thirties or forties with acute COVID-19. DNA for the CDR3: TGTGCCAGCAGCGTCCGGGGGGGCGCTTATACGCAGTATTTT. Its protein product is CASSVRGGAYTQYF.